This TCR beta chain appears in the sequencing data of a study of Tregs in tolerant kidney transplant recipients. TCRdb keeps only in-frame clones here, not all; method: immunoSEQ multiplex PCR. The sample lists some 70,000 clones, roughly 92% occurring once. Study observations and caveats: Few patients were studied, so findings need validation in larger groups. Nucleotide sequences could not be compared across some patients' samples due to primer changes.

The CDR3 covers 20 residues. Unstimulated Tregs (CD4+CD25+CD127-) and CD4+CD25- non-Tregs were sorted from PBMCs. In regard to this clone: What it binds is not known.

The material was CD8+ T cells from blood, obtained before the transplant. This receptor was obtained from a human donor who received a combined kidney and bone marrow transplant. The V and J genes are TRBV21-1 and TRBJ2-2; the table names TRBD1, a call not compared with the DNA. TRBV21-1 is an annotated pseudogene. The CDR3, as DNA: TGTGCCAGCAGCAAAGCGCCGGACAGGGTATCTCACCTGAACACCGGGGAGCTGTTTTTT. Protein sequence: CASSKAPDRVSHLNTGELFF.